The present T cell receptor delta chain was sequenced within a study of γδ T cells in repeated Plasmodium falciparum infection. Study-wide context: Timepoints: baseline, immediately before selected infections, and 21 days after every infection. Malian gammadelta TCRs were studied during no-transmission periods and across acute malaria episodes.

Gammadelta T cells were flow-sorted from PBMC into Vgamma9/Vdelta2+ and Vdelta2-negative populations for bulk analysis. The CDR3 covers 24 residues. Per the germline V gene, CDR1 is TSWWSYY and CDR2 is QGS. Overall study results and limits: Vgamma9/Vdelta2+ repertoires stayed stably polyclonal over time and infection.

TCRdb reanalyzed the multiplex PCR reads using CATT. The sample consists of about 51,000 delta-chain clones, more than 1.5% of them appearing once. For this clone: Its specificity is not known. A far more abundant clone sits one base away, making this likely a read error. The identical CDR3 is also encoded by other nucleotide sequences in the sample.

The genes are TRDV1 and TRDJ1; 12 bases map to TRDD3. Since TCRdb gives no J gene, matching the DNA to germline was used here to assign it. What was sequenced was gamma-delta T cells from blood. The sequence derives from a pool of human donors (malaria-infected and uninfected, not separated). The DNA for the CDR3 is TGTGCCCTTGGGGAACTCCGCGAGGGGTTCTGGGGGATACGCTTACCCCACTACACCGATAAACTCATCTTT. Translation gives CALGELREGFWGIRLPHYTDKLIF.